Listed below are T cell receptor beta chains from one sample, sequenced in a study of graft-versus-host responses after intestinal transplantation. Measured with immunoSEQ multiplex PCR; TCRdb has only the in-frame clones, and not every one. The sample includes 95,000 to 110,000 clones, 80% to 90% of them seen just once. Their recognized antigens are unknown. Sequences were derived from unstimulated CD4+ T cells sorted from spleen or lymph node cells, sampled before transplant. All receptors derive from a human donor who was the organ donor for an intestinal transplant. The CDR3 runs from the conserved cysteine through the conserved F or W. A D gene is named only where the DNA matches it firmly. Clone size is shown for a subset of rows, as once, few, many or a class of expanded clone.

NA	TRBD1	TRBJ1-4	14	TRBV19	TGTGCCAGTAATCCGGGACAGAGGAATGAAAAACTGTTTTTT	CASNPGQRNEKLFF
few	NA	TRBJ2-1	10	TRBV20-1	TGCAGTGCAGGCTACAATGAGCAGTTCTTC	CSAGYNEQFF
once	NA	TRBJ2-6	12	TRBV7-9	TGTGCCAGCAGCCCCCAGACCAACGTCCTGACTTTC	CASSPQTNVLTF
NA	NA	TRBJ1-3	14	TRBV5-1	TGCGCCAGCAGCTCACAGGGCTCTGGAAACACCATATATTTT	CASSSQGSGNTIYF
once	TRBD2	TRBJ2-7	15	TRBV5-1	TGCGCCAGCAGCCTTACTTTAGCGGGGGCCTCCGAGCAGTACTTC	CASSLTLAGASEQYF
NA	TRBD1	TRBJ1-2	14	TRBV6-6	TGTGCCAGCAGAAAGTTGACAGGGGGCTATGGCTACACCTTC	CASRKLTGGYGYTF
few	NA	TRBJ1-2	18	TRBV5-6	TGTGCCAGCAGCCCATTGAGGGCGGGGGGCCAAGGGAGCTATGGCTACACCTTC	CASSPLRAGGQGSYGYTF
once	TRBD2	TRBJ2-3	14	TRBV5-1	TGCGCCAGCGGGACTAGCGGGGGCACAGATACGCAGTATTTT	CASGTSGGTDTQYF
NA	TRBD1	TRBJ2-2	14	TRBV5-1	TGCGCCAGCGGGACAGGGATCAGCGGCGGGGAGCTGTTTTTT	CASGTGISGGELFF
NA	TRBD1	TRBJ1-1	15	TRBV5-1	TGCGCCAGCAGCCGAGGGGGGACAGAAAACACTGAAGCTTTCTTT	CASSRGGTENTEAFF
NA	NA	TRBJ1-2	13	TRBV11-3	TGTGCCAGCAGCAGCATTCTGCGGGGTGGCTACACCTTC	CASSSILRGGYTF
NA	NA	TRBJ1-3	14	TRBV18	TGTGCCAGCTCACCGGACGGTTCTGGAAACACCATATATTTT	CASSPDGSGNTIYF
NA	NA	TRBJ2-3	12	TRBV2	TGTGCCAGCAGGGAGCAGTCAGATACGCAGTATTTT	CASREQSDTQYF
NA	NA	TRBJ2-2	15	TRBV6-1	TGTGCCAGCAGTGATACAGGGTTGAACACCGGGGAGCTGTTTTTT	CASSDTGLNTGELFF
NA	NA	TRBJ1-4	14	TRBV6-5	TGTGCCAGCAGTTATGACAGGAGGAATGAAAAACTGTTTTTT	CASSYDRRNEKLFF
NA	NA	TRBJ2-3	14	TRBV10-2	TGCGCCAGCAGTGAGGGACAGAGCACAGATACGCAGTATTTT	CASSEGQSTDTQYF
NA	TRBD2	TRBJ2-7	14	TRBV19	TGTGCCAGTAGTCCACGGGGGACTACCTACGAGCAGTACTTC	CASSPRGTTYEQYF
NA	NA	TRBJ1-5	15	TRBV6-1	TGTGCCAGCAGTCCTGATGGGACCCGCAATCAGCCCCAGCATTTT	CASSPDGTRNQPQHF
few	TRBD1	TRBJ2-6	17	TRBV5-1	TGCGCCAGCAGCTTGGGGACAGGGGGCGCTGGGGCCAACGTCCTGACTTTC	CASSLGTGGAGANVLTF
NA	TRBD1	TRBJ1-2	14	TRBV6-1	TGTGCCAGCAGTGATCCGGGACAGGTCTATGGCTACACCTTC	CASSDPGQVYGYTF
NA	TRBD1	TRBJ2-5	14	TRBV6-5	TGTGCCAGCAGTTTTGGGACAGGGAAACAGACCCAGTACTTC	CASSFGTGKQTQYF
NA	TRBD2	TRBJ2-7	14	TRBV6-5	TGTGCCAGCAGTACTAGCGGGGGGCCCTACGAGCAGTACTTC	CASSTSGGPYEQYF
NA	NA	TRBJ1-1	13	TRBV29-1	TGCAGCGTTGGGATGGGGAAAAGGACTGAAGCTTTCTTT	CSVGMGKRTEAFF
NA	NA	TRBJ2-1	14	TRBV4-1	TGCGCCAGCAGACTGATTGGAGGAAGGAGTGAGCAGTTCTTC	CASRLIGGRSEQFF
once	TRBD1	TRBJ2-7	15	TRBV7-9	TGTGCCAGCAGCTCCCTTTACAGGGGGGTGTACGAGCAGTACTTC	CASSSLYRGVYEQYF
NA	NA	TRBJ1-4	17	TRBV2	TGTGCCAGCAGTGAAGCGCTTGGCCCCCGGGTTAATGAAAAACTGTTTTTT	CASSEALGPRVNEKLFF
NA	NA	TRBJ2-5	15	TRBV7-3	TGTGCCAGCAGTCTTACCGGGACGGTCCAAGAGACCCAGTACTTC	CASSLTGTVQETQYF
NA	TRBD2	TRBJ2-2	17	TRBV5-1	TGCGCCAGCAGCTTGGGACTAGCGGGAACGAACACCGGGGAGCTGTTTTTT	CASSLGLAGTNTGELFF
once	NA	TRBJ2-2	11	TRBV6-8	TGTGCCAGCAGATCCACCGGGGAGCTGTTTTTT	CASRSTGELFF
NA	TRBD2	TRBJ2-5	14	TRBV5-1	TGCGCCAGCAGCTTGACTAGCGTCTTAGAGACCCAGTACTTC	CASSLTSVLETQYF
once	TRBD1	TRBJ1-1	17	TRBV30	TGTGCCTGGATGACCCGGGACAGGGGGAGATCGAACACTGAAGCTTTCTTT	CAWMTRDRGRSNTEAFF
NA	NA	TRBJ1-2	11	TRBV20-1	TGCAGTGCTAGAGATTCACCTTTTTACACCTTC	CSARDSPFYTF
NA	TRBD2	TRBJ2-2	18	TRBV11-1	TGTGCCAGCAGCGGACCGGGACTAGCGGGGGCCCTCACCGGGGAGCTGTTTTTT	CASSGPGLAGALTGELFF
few	TRBD1	TRBJ2-7	11	TRBV6-5	TGTGCCAGCACCACGGACAGGGAGCAGTACTTC	CASTTDREQYF
NA	NA	TRBJ2-3	15	TRBV5-1	TGCGCCAGCAGTGCTCAGGGGCAGAGCACAGATACGCAGTATTTT	CASSAQGQSTDTQYF
NA	TRBD2	TRBJ2-1	17	TRBV25-1	TGTGCCAGCAGCGCCGCGGCTAGCGGGCGACCGGTAGGGGAGCAGTTCTTC	CASSAAASGRPVGEQFF
NA	NA	TRBJ2-7	14	TRBV27	TGTGCCAGCAGTTTATCACGGGACACCTACGAGCAGTACTTC	CASSLSRDTYEQYF
NA	NA	TRBJ1-3	15	TRBV5-1	TGCGCCAGCAGCCCAGGGGATTTCTCTGGAAACACCATATATTTT	CASSPGDFSGNTIYF
once	NA	TRBJ1-1	15	TRBV7-9	TGTGCCAGCAGCTTAGATTGGGGCTCTGGGACTGAAGCTTTCTTT	CASSLDWGSGTEAFF
NA	NA	TRBJ1-2	12	TRBV11-2	TGTGCCAGCAGCTCAAACCTCAGGGTACACACCTTC	CASSSNLRVHTF
NA	NA	TRBJ2-2	14	TRBV7-3	TGTGCCAGCAGACCCGACAGGAACACCGGGGAGCTGTTTTTT	CASRPDRNTGELFF